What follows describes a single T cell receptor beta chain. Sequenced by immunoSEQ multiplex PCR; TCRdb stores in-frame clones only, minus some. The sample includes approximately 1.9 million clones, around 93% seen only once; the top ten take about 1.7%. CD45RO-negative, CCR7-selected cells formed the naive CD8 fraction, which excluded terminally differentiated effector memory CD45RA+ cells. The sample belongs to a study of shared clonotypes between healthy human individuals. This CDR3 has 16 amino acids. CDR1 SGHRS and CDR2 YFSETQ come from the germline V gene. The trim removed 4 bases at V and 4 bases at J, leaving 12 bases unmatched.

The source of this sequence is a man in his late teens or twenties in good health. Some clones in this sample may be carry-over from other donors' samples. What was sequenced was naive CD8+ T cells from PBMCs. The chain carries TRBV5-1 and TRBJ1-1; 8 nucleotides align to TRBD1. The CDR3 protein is CASSIDPTGASTEAFF. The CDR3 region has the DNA TGCGCCAGCAGCATAGATCCGACAGGGGCTTCCACTGAAGCTTTCTTT.